The T cell receptor (beta chain) under discussion was sequenced for a study of cytomegalovirus exposure and HLA in healthy donors. In regard to this clone: Its antigen is still unknown.

Overall study results and limits: In the analysis, some V segments, TRBV6-2 and TRBV6-3 included, were excluded as indistinguishable. Immune exposure was documented only through CMV serostatus. There were some public TCRs occurring in many donors, but most TCR sequences were rare.

The CDR3 consists of 15 residues. Germline values: CDR1 SGHTA, CDR2 FQGNSA. Trimming at V came to 5 bases and at J to 10 bases, leaving 16 bases not matched to a gene. The primer mix had 60 Vbeta and 13 Jbeta primers. Measured with immunoSEQ multiplex PCR; TCRdb has only the in-frame clones, and not every one. The sample has around 41,000 clones; 60% to 70% are singletons. The chain uses TRBV7-2 and TRBJ1-1; 7 nucleotides line up with TRBD1. Sequencing used PBMCs. The sequence was obtained from a man in his forties in good health and CMV-seronegative. The CDR3 DNA reads TGTGCCAGCAGCATCCAAACCGGGACAGTGGATGGAGCTTTCTTT. This sequence encodes CASSIQTGTVDGAFF.